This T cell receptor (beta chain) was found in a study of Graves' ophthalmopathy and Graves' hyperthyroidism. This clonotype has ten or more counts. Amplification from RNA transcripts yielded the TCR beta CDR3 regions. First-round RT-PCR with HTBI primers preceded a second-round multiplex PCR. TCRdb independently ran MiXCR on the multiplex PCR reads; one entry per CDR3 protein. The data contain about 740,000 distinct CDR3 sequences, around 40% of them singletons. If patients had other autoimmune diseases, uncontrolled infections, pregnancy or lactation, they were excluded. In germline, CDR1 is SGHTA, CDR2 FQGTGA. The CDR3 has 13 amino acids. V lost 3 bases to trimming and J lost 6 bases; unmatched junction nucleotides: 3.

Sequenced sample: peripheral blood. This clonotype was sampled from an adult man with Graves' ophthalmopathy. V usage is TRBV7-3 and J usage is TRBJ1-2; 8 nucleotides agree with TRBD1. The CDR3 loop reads CASSFGQGDGYTF. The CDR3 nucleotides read TGTGCCAGCAGCTTCGGACAGGGTGATGGCTACACCTTC.